This T cell receptor beta chain came from a study of metastatic and nonmetastatic thyroid tumors. In its sample, this clone was seen many times. Every patient underwent thyroid surgery untreated. Per the original methods: CDR3 was compared across clinicopathological groups, and the resulting differences were used to build a distant-metastasis classifier for papillary thyroid cancer. Using MiXCR, TCRdb reanalyzed the PCR reads. TCRdb's processing, not the study's, gives the V and J calls here. The profile shows tens of thousands of clones, about 20% of them singletons. Germline CDR1 reads SGHVS; CDR2 reads FQNEAQ. The CDR3 is 15 amino acids. Losses at the gene ends were 1 base for V and 9 bases for J; bases not matched to a gene: 9.

The sample was blood. The chain joins TRBV7-8 to TRBJ2-1; 7 bases match TRBD1. The source is a female donor with papillary thyroid cancer or a benign thyroid nodule (not recorded which). Some clones in this sample may be carry-over from other donors' samples. CDR3 residues: CASSLGQGGDGEQFF. CDR3 nucleotides: TGTGCCAGCAGCTTAGGACAGGGCGGAGATGGTGAGCAGTTCTTC.